One sample yielded the 27 T cell receptor beta chains listed below, sequenced in a study of vaccination and CD4 T cells after COVID-19. Treatment specified: 10-day PBMC culture with coronavirus spike peptide pools or control peptides (ViraFEST assay). The unexposed donor gave CD4+ T cells before the COVID-19 pandemic (2011-2018). These TCRs' antigens remain unknown. The Oncomine TCR Beta short-read assay was applied to DNA of cultured CD4+ T cells. TCRdb independently ran MiXCR on the PCR reads; one entry per CDR3 protein. The repertoire holds about 7,400 distinct CDR3 sequences, about 35% seen once, with about 16% in the top ten. The sample was CD4+ T cells from blood, cultured in vitro. These receptors originate from a human donor in good health.

The sample holds a few counts of this clonotype. V is TRBV19 and J is TRBJ1-1; D may be TRBD1 (5 bases). The V gene's germline CDR1 is LNHDA and CDR2 SQIVND (reference sequence). With 6 bases removed from V and 5 bases from J, the gap between germline ends came to 13 bases. This CDR3 comprises 13 residues. Here the CDR3 DNA reads TGTGCCAGTAGGACAGAAGGCGTTACTGAAGCTTTCTTT. Translating gives CASRTEGVTEAFF.

V is TRBV6-1 and J is TRBJ1-5; TRBD1 might be the D (5 bases). V lost 6 bases and J 6 bases, leaving 12 bases between the germline ends. The CDR3 is 13 amino acids. Germline CDR1 MNHNS, CDR2 SASEGT. The CDR3 DNA reads as TGTGCCAGCAGGTCCGAGGGGAGTCAGCCCCAGCATTTT. This sequence encodes CASRSEGSQPQHF.

The V gene is TRBV10-2, the J gene TRBJ1-2; a weak D match, TRBD1 (5 bases). The CDR3 consists of 12 residues. The V gene lost 7 bases and the J gene lost 7 bases, with 13 bases spanning the gap. The germline CDR1 and CDR2 sequences are WSHSY and SAAADI. The CDR3 DNA sequence: TGCGCCAGCACCCGAGGGGAGGGTGGCTACACCTTC. It codes for CASTRGEGGYTF.

The chain is built from TRBV19 and TRBJ1-5; 9 bases fit TRBD1. CDR1 and CDR2 (germline): LNHDA, SQIVND (reference sequence). Trimming at V came to 5 bases and at J to 4 bases, leaving 9 bases not matched to a gene. This CDR3 is 16 amino acids long. The CDR3 reads CASSDPGQGKNQPQHF. DNA for the CDR3: TGTGCCAGTAGTGATCCGGGACAGGGAAAAAATCAGCCCCAGCATTTT.

The rearrangement uses TRBV5-4 and TRBJ2-7; 7 bases agree with TRBD1. V dropped 0 bases and J dropped 6; count of bases not matched to a gene: 3. The CDR3 loop spans 13 amino acids. Looked up from germline, CDR1 is SGHNT and CDR2 is YYREEE (reference sequence). Written as DNA, the CDR3 is TGTGCCAGCAGCTTGGGGACAGGCGGCGAGCAGTACTTC. It codes for CASSLGTGGEQYF.

This clonotype was detected a few times. This chain uses TRBV6-1 with TRBJ1-5; D uncertain. Between the trimmed V and J ends, which lost 8 bases and 4 bases, there was a span of 9 bases. The CDR3 is 12 residues long. The germline V gene encodes CDR1 MNHNS and CDR2 SASEGT. In DNA form, the CDR3 reads TGTGCCAGCCAAAGAGGAAATCAGCCCCAGCATTTT. Residues: CASQRGNQPQHF.

The chain is built from TRBV7-2 and TRBJ2-7; TRBD1 matches at 9 bases. The junction had 10 bases not matched to a gene; V was cut back by 5 bases and J by 2 bases. The CDR3 length is 16 residues. Germline CDR1 and CDR2: SGHTA and FQGNSA. The CDR3 region is CASSPEGQGYTYEQYF. CDR3 DNA: TGTGCCAGCAGCCCAGAGGGACAGGGCTATACCTACGAGCAGTACTTC.

CDR3 sequence reads: CASSSQGAYGYTF. DNA of the CDR3: TGTGCCAGCAGTTCACAGGGGGCCTATGGCTACACCTTC. The genes are TRBV6-2 or TRBV6-3 and TRBJ1-2; 9 nucleotides line up with TRBD1. The CDR3 covers 13 residues. V lost 4 bases to trimming and J lost 4 bases; unmatched junction nucleotides: 1. CDR1 and CDR2 (germline): MNHEY, SVGEGT.

This chain joins TRBV18 and TRBJ1-6; D gene ambiguous. Trimming cost V 4 bases and J 8 bases, with 9 bases left between them. Germline lookup yields CDR1 KGHSH and CDR2 LQKENI. The CDR3 runs 13 residues. The CDR3, as DNA: TGTGCCAGCTCACTACGGTCGGATTCACCCCTCCACTTT. Protein: CASSLRSDSPLHF.

This clonotype appeared a few times. The rearrangement joins TRBV19 to TRBJ2-2, with 7 bases aligning to TRBD2. V dropped 1 base and J dropped 6; count of bases not matched to a gene: 8. Germline values: CDR1 LNHDA, CDR2 SQIVND (reference sequence). There are 16 residues in the CDR3. In DNA, the CDR3 is TGTGCCAGTAGTATAGCAAGGACTAGTCACGCCGGGGAGCTGTTTTTT. Protein sequence: CASSIARTSHAGELFF.

The chain uses TRBV6-1 and TRBJ2-2, with 8 nucleotides matching TRBD1. V lost 3 bases to trimming and J lost 0 bases; unmatched junction nucleotides: 3. The germline V gene encodes CDR1 MNHNS and CDR2 SASEGT. The CDR3 is 16 amino acids. The CDR3 region has the DNA TGTGCCAGCAGTGACGGACAGGGCTCGAACACCGGGGAGCTGTTTTTT. It specifies CASSDGQGSNTGELFF.

Comments on this clonotype: The junction departs from the called germline gene at one end, perhaps through a read error. The chain's CDR3 is CASSSRGTSGRHQDTQYF. The CDR3 DNA reads TGTGCCAGCAGTTCCCGAGGGACTAGCGGGAGACACCAAGATACCCAGTACTTC. This chain joins TRBV6-5 and TRBJ2-5; 14 positions agree with TRBD2. Germline assignment: CDR1 MNHEY and CDR2 SVGAGI. The CDR3 length is 18 residues.

The gene calls are TRBV20-1 and TRBJ1-4; D is possibly TRBD1 (5 bases). V lost 4 bases, J lost 0 bases, and 27 bases lay in between. The CDR3 sequence is 20 residues long. CDR1 DFQATT and CDR2 SNEGSKA come from the germline V gene (reference sequence). In nucleotides, the CDR3 is TGCAGTGCTATTTTCGCAGCAGAGGGGCGTCAACCTTCAACTAATGAAAAACTGTTTTTT. Translating it yields CSAIFAAEGRQPSTNEKLFF.

This clonotype was observed a few times. The chain carries TRBV21-1 and TRBJ1-6. TRBV21-1 corresponds to a pseudogene. CDR3 length: 19 amino acids. DNA of the CDR3: TGTGCCAGCAGCAAAGTGTCGACATTAGGAGGGTCCTATAATTCACCCCTCCACTTT. Translated, it gives CASSKVSTLGGSYNSPLHF.

This sequence joins TRBV6-1 and TRBJ2-3; no reliable D call. This CDR3 is 15 amino acids long. The V gene's germline CDR1 is MNHNS and CDR2 SASEGT. Trimming cost V 6 bases and J 1 base, with 14 bases left between them. The CDR3 reads CASRATRTGTDTQYF. Here the CDR3 DNA reads TGTGCCAGCAGGGCGACCCGGACGGGCACAGATACGCAGTATTTT.

In its sample, this clonotype was seen once. The CDR3 nucleotides read TGTGCCTGGAGTGTACTAGACCGTCTGGTCGGGCAGTACTTC. This translates into CAWSVLDRLVGQYF. This chain uses TRBV30 with TRBJ2-7; possibly TRBD2 for D (5 bases). Deletions cut 0 bases from V and 9 bases from J, with 18 bases between. This CDR3 is built from 14 residues. Looked up from germline, CDR1 is GTSNPN and CDR2 is SVGIG (reference sequence).

V usage is TRBV7-2 and J usage is TRBJ2-7; D gene ambiguous. Looked up from germline, CDR1 is SGHTA and CDR2 is FQGNSA. Between the trimmed V and J ends, which lost 5 bases and 5 bases, there was a span of 13 bases. The CDR3 runs to 13 residues. CDR3 in DNA: TGTGCCAGCAGCCTCTCATCTCTTAACGAGCAGTACTTC. This translates into CASSLSSLNEQYF.

The rearrangement uses TRBV20-1 and TRBJ2-5, with D perhaps TRBD1 (5 bases). Germline CDR1 DFQATT, CDR2 SNEGSKA (reference sequence). The CDR3 spans 14 residues. V was shortened by 1 base and J by 5 bases, with 14 bases between the two germline ends. The CDR3, as DNA: TGCAGTGCTAGAGGGCCCCAGGGCGTGGAGACCCAGTACTTC. It is translated as CSARGPQGVETQYF.

This clonotype was seen more than once but under ten times. The V gene is TRBV5-4, the J gene TRBJ2-5, with D unclear. V lost 0 bases and J lost 4, with 7 bases in between. CDR1 is SGHNT, CDR2 YYREEE, per germline (reference sequence). The CDR3 runs 13 residues. The CDR3 coding sequence is TGTGCCAGCAGCTTGGGAATAGGAGAGACCCAGTACTTC. It translates to CASSLGIGETQYF.

This chain uses TRBV20-1 with TRBJ1-1; the match to TRBD1 covers 9 bases. This CDR3 has 15 residues. Germline values: CDR1 DFQATT, CDR2 SNEGSKA (reference sequence). With V trimmed by 6 bases and J by 11 bases, 19 bases remained unmatched. The CDR3 here is CSATPTSRDRDRAFF. DNA for the CDR3: TGCAGTGCAACCCCTACGTCCCGGGACAGGGATCGGGCTTTCTTT.

This clonotype was recorded a few times. This chain joins TRBV30 and TRBJ1-5; D is unclear. This CDR3 comprises 13 residues. Per the germline V gene, CDR1 is GTSNPN and CDR2 is SVGIG (reference sequence). Trimming stripped 4 bases from V and 3 bases from J, with 10 bases between. The CDR3 DNA reads TGTGCCTGGAACCAAGCCAACAATCAGCCCCAGCATTTT. Translation: CAWNQANNQPQHF.

The chain has TRBV20-1 and TRBJ1-2; D unclear. This CDR3 has 13 residues. CDR1 DFQATT and CDR2 SNEGSKA come from the germline V gene (reference sequence). Trimming took 3 bases from V and 5 from J, leaving 13 bases between them. This CDR3 reads CSASKDQLYGYTF. The CDR3 coding sequence is TGCAGTGCTAGCAAGGACCAGCTTTATGGCTACACCTTC.

The chain uses TRBV6-1 and TRBJ1-5; 8 bases agree with TRBD1. This CDR3 comprises 16 residues. V lost 6 bases, J lost 4 bases, and 11 bases stayed unmatched. Germline V gives CDR1 MNHNS, CDR2 SASEGT. The CDR3 DNA reads TGTGCCAGCAGCCTAGGACAGGGCGGAAAGAATCAGCCCCAGCATTTT. It encodes CASSLGQGGKNQPQHF.

The chain couples TRBV20-1 to TRBJ2-1; tentative D call: TRBD1 (5 bases). This CDR3 is 13 amino acids long. V shed 0 bases and J shed 10 bases, with 13 bases lying between them. Germline V gene sequence: CDR1 DFQATT, CDR2 SNEGSKA (reference sequence). CDR3 sequence: CSARDQGLREQFF. The CDR3 nucleotides are TGCAGTGCTAGAGATCAGGGCCTCAGGGAGCAGTTCTTC.

This clonotype is large within its sample. J is TRBJ1-5 and V is TRBV7-8; 8 bases line up with TRBD1. V lost 2 bases and J lost 1; bases outside the gene matches: 1. The CDR3 is 15 amino acids. Germline values: CDR1 SGHVS, CDR2 FQNEAQ. The CDR3 is CASSLRTGSNQPQHF. The CDR3 DNA is TGTGCCAGCAGCTTACGGACAGGGAGCAATCAGCCCCAGCATTTT.

The chain combines TRBV19 with TRBJ2-4, with 9 bases that match TRBD1. This CDR3 region has 14 residues. From germline, CDR1 is LNHDA and CDR2 SQIVND (reference sequence). Trimming cost V 5 bases and J 9 bases; bases outside gene matches: 8. The CDR3 DNA sequence: TGTGCCAGTAGTCCCGGGACAGGGTATACCATTCAGTACTTC. Protein sequence: CASSPGTGYTIQYF. The variable domain in full, completed from reference TRBV19 and TRBJ2-4, reads DGGITQSPKYLFRKEGQNVTLSCEQNLNHDAMYWYRQDPGQGLRLIYYSQIVNDFQKGDIAEGYSVSREKKESFPLTVTSAQKNPTAFYLCASSPGTGYTIQYFGAGTRLSVL.

J is TRBJ1-2 and V is TRBV29-1; no reliable D call. This CDR3 contains 14 residues. V lost 2 bases, J lost 2 bases, and 12 bases lay in between. The germline V gene encodes CDR1 SQVTM and CDR2 ANQGSEA. The CDR3 region is CSVESVQPNYGYTF. The CDR3, as DNA: TGCAGCGTTGAAAGTGTACAGCCGAACTATGGCTACACCTTC.